The source of this T cell receptor (beta chain) is a study of cytomegalovirus exposure and HLA in healthy donors. Study-wide results and caveats: The study flagged about 160 TCR beta chains as cytomegalovirus-associated.

The PCR had 60 Vbeta and 13 Jbeta primers. Generated by immunoSEQ multiplex PCR, the TCRdb table keeps only in-frame clones and is missing some. The sample includes about 55,000 clones, roughly 82% seen only once; the top ten take 1.6%. Remarks on this clone: The antigen remains unidentified.

This TCR was recovered from a man aged 25 to 45 in good health and CMV-seronegative. The sample consisted of PBMCs.

The chain's CDR3 is CASSLDSLRGAPYTQYF. CDR3 sequence (DNA): TGCGCCAGCAGCCTCGACTCTCTCCGGGGGGCCCCGTATACGCAGTATTTT. The chain combines TRBV4-3 with TRBJ2-3; tentatively, D is TRBD2 (7 bases). The CDR3 is 17 residues long. Germline lookup yields CDR1 LGHNA and CDR2 YSLEER. V lost 4 bases and J lost 7, with 24 bases in between.